Presented here are 29 T cell receptor beta chains from one specimen sequenced in a study of T-cell memory formation after mild COVID-19. TCRdb fed the 5' RACE reads into MiXCR, producing one record per CDR3 protein. Among roughly 150,000 distinct CDR3 sequences listed, around 14% were seen once. The sequenced sample consisted of PBMCs or a T cell subset sorted from them (not recorded which). The receptors originated from an adult woman who had mild COVID-19 (a few samples of this study predate the infection). Cell type and time point are not known.

This clonotype was found a few times. The genes are TRBV7-3 and TRBJ1-2; the D is unclear. V lost 5 bases and J 3 bases, leaving 22 bases between the germline ends. This CDR3 contains 17 residues. Germline CDR1 is SGHTA and CDR2 is FQGTGA. Written as DNA, the CDR3 is TGTGCCAGCAGCCTCAGGCAGCCGGGCCTAACTGACTATGGCTACACCTTC. Its protein product is CASSLRQPGLTDYGYTF.

In its sample, this clonotype was seen a few times. This chain uses TRBV9 with TRBJ2-7; TRBD1 or TRBD2 may be the D gene (5 bases each). V dropped 0 bases and J dropped 5 bases, with 12 bases sitting between them. Germline values: CDR1 SGDLS, CDR2 YYNGEE. The CDR3 contains 14 residues. In DNA, the CDR3 is TGTGCCAGCAGCGTAGGGGGTGAGGGGAACGAGCAGTACTTC. Protein sequence: CASSVGGEGNEQYF.

This chain joins TRBV5-1 and TRBJ2-7; 7 bases line up with TRBD1. The CDR3 runs 13 residues. The ends lost 4 bases at V and 2 bases at J; junction bases unmatched: 3. The germline gives CDR1 SGHRS, CDR2 YFSETQ. The CDR3 reads CASSQGTAYEQYF. CDR3 in DNA: TGCGCCAGCAGCCAAGGGACAGCCTACGAGCAGTACTTC.

The chain uses TRBV2 and TRBJ2-7, with 7 bases that match TRBD1. Germline assignment: CDR1 SNHLY and CDR2 FYNNEI. The CDR3 is made up of 15 amino acids. J was trimmed by 0 bases and V by 7 bases; bases with no gene match: 9. CDR3 in amino acids: CASTLTTGSSYEQYF. The CDR3 DNA sequence: TGTGCCAGCACCCTTACGACAGGGAGCTCCTACGAGCAGTACTTC.

The V call is TRBV4-1, the J call TRBJ1-5, with no clear D. This CDR3 comprises 16 residues. Germline V gene data show CDR1 as MGHRA and CDR2 as YSYEKL. Trimming removed 0 bases from V and 7 bases from J, with 16 bases in between. CDR3 bases: TGCGCCAGCAGCCAAGAGCAGAGGGAGATCTTGCAGCCCCAGCATTTT. Its translation is CASSQEQREILQPQHF.

The rearrangement links TRBV29-1 to TRBJ2-1; TRBD2 matches 8 bases. The V gene end was trimmed by 3 bases and the J gene end by 3 bases; junction bases not matched to a gene: 10. The CDR3 is made up of 16 amino acids. The V gene's germline CDR1 is SQVTM and CDR2 ANQGSEA. DNA for the CDR3: TGCAGCGTTGATCCCACCGGGGGGGCCGGCTACAATGAGCAGTTCTTC. Translated, it gives CSVDPTGGAGYNEQFF.

This clonotype was recorded a few times. The CDR3: CASRQYMGGNYEQYF. Written as DNA, the CDR3 is TGTGCCAGCAGGCAATACATGGGCGGGAACTACGAGCAGTACTTC. The chain is built from TRBV2 and TRBJ2-7; tentative D call: TRBD2 (6 bases). Germline V gives CDR1 SNHLY, CDR2 FYNNEI. The length of the CDR3 is 15 residues. The V end was cut by 6 bases, the J end by 3 bases, with 18 bases between.

In nucleotides, the CDR3 is TGTGCCAGCAGCTTAGAGTACCCGACACGTCTAGGTCTTAACGAGCAGTACTTC. It codes for CASSLEYPTRLGLNEQYF. The chain carries TRBV7-2 and TRBJ2-7; D is uncertain. CDR1 SGHTA and CDR2 FQGNSA come from the germline V gene. CDR3 size: 18 residues. The V end was cut by 1 base, the J end by 5 bases, with 24 bases between.

This clonotype has only a few counts. This chain links TRBV20-1 with TRBJ2-7, with D tentatively TRBD1 or TRBD2 (6 bases each). Germline assignment: CDR1 DFQATT and CDR2 SNEGSKA (reference sequence). There are 15 residues in the CDR3. V lost 6 bases, J lost 4 bases, and 22 bases lay in between. The CDR3 spells CSALLGASVPYEQYF. The CDR3 nucleotides are TGCAGTGCCCTGCTGGGGGCTAGCGTCCCTTACGAGCAGTACTTC.

This clonotype occurred a few times. The rearrangement joins TRBV6-5 to TRBJ2-7; no clear D gene. The length of the CDR3 is 15 residues. Trimming took 0 bases from V and 2 from J, leaving 11 bases between them. Germline V lookup: CDR1 MNHEY, CDR2 SVGAGI. CDR3 residues: CASSYSHIPTYEQYF. CDR3 in DNA: TGTGCCAGCAGTTACTCTCACATACCCACCTACGAGCAGTACTTC.

This clonotype appeared a few times. The chain employs TRBV6-6 and TRBJ1-1, with D perhaps matching TRBD1 (6 bases). Trimming pared 6 bases from V and 3 bases from J, leaving 14 bases between. This CDR3 is 14 amino acids long. CDR1 is MNHNY, CDR2 SVGAGI, per germline (reference sequence). CDR3 region: CASSPGGPDTEAFF. CDR3 nucleotides: TGTGCCAGCAGCCCCGGGGGGCCGGACACTGAAGCTTTCTTT.

There are a few counts of this clonotype. The rearrangement joins TRBV12-3 or TRBV12-4 to TRBJ2-1; no clear D. V was trimmed by 5 bases and J by 8 bases, leaving 13 bases between them. The CDR3 runs 13 residues. The CDR3 protein is CASSPAVEHEQFF. The CDR3 DNA follows: TGTGCCAGCAGTCCTGCAGTGGAGCATGAGCAGTTCTTC.

The V call is TRBV7-6, the J call TRBJ2-3; 7 nucleotides align to TRBD2. V lost 1 base, J lost 3 bases, and 7 bases stayed unmatched. This CDR3 has 16 amino acids. The V gene's germline CDR1 is SGHVS and CDR2 FNYEAQ. CDR3 DNA: TGTGCCAGCAGCTTAGGATCTGCGGGAGTAACAGATACGCAGTATTTT. Its translation is CASSLGSAGVTDTQYF. The whole variable domain, remainder taken from reference TRBV7-6 and TRBJ2-3, is GAGVSQSPRYKVTKRGQDVALRCDPISGHVSLYWYRQALGQGPEFLTYFNYEAQQDKSGLPNDRFSAERPEGSISTLTIQRTEQRDSAMYRCASSLGSAGVTDTQYFGPGTRLTVL.

The chain carries TRBV19 and TRBJ1-1, with a weak D call TRBD1 (6 bases). Germline V gives CDR1 LNHDA, CDR2 SQIVND (reference sequence). The germline V and J ends were trimmed by 8 bases and 1 base, with 17 bases remaining between them. This CDR3 has 15 residues. As DNA, the CDR3 is TGTGCCAGTGCGGTTGATGGGGGCGGGAACACTGAAGCTTTCTTT. Its translation is CASAVDGGGNTEAFF.

This clonotype was detected many times. As DNA, the CDR3 is TGTGCCAGCAGCGTATATTTAGCGGGGGGCCCAGATACGCAGTATTTT. It translates to CASSVYLAGGPDTQYF. The rearrangement uses TRBV9 and TRBJ2-3, with 10 bases matching TRBD2. CDR3 length: 16 residues. Germline V gene sequence: CDR1 SGDLS, CDR2 YYNGEE. Trimming at V came to 1 base and at J to 4 bases, leaving 6 bases not matched to a gene.

Only a few counts were recorded for this clonotype. This rearrangement joins TRBV5-1 to TRBJ1-2; D remains ambiguous. Germline V CDR1 and CDR2: SGHRS, YFSETQ. Trimming removed 5 bases at V and 2 bases at J, with 10 bases between. The length of the CDR3 is 13 residues. CDR3 nucleotide sequence: TGCGCCAGCAGGGTAGACGGAAACTATGGCTACACCTTC. This sequence encodes CASRVDGNYGYTF.

The chain employs TRBV12-3 or TRBV12-4 and TRBJ2-1, with D possibly TRBD1 on 5 matching bases. This CDR3 is 14 amino acids long. V lost 2 bases and J 3 bases, leaving 8 bases between the germline ends. The CDR3 is CASSLRQNYNEQFF. CDR3 nucleotides: TGTGCCAGCAGTTTAAGACAGAACTACAATGAGCAGTTCTTC.

The chain couples TRBV27 to TRBJ1-5; possibly TRBD1 for D (5 bases). This CDR3 has 13 amino acids. Per the germline V gene, CDR1 is MNHEY and CDR2 is SMNVEV (reference sequence). Deletions cut 4 bases from V and 4 bases from J, with 8 bases between. The chain's CDR3 is CASSWRQNQPQHF. The CDR3 DNA is TGTGCCAGCAGTTGGAGACAGAATCAGCCCCAGCATTTT.

This clonotype has a handful of counts. The chain recombines TRBV3-1 with TRBJ2-1, with D hard to call. Germline V gene data show CDR1 as LGHDT and CDR2 as YNNKEL (reference sequence). With 1 base removed from V and 0 bases from J, the gap between germline ends came to 13 bases. The CDR3 has 17 residues. The CDR3 nucleotides read TGTGCCAGCAGCCAAGGCGCCCCAAGAAGCTCCTACAATGAGCAGTTCTTC. Its protein product is CASSQGAPRSSYNEQFF.

The chain links TRBV9 to TRBJ2-7, with a weak D call TRBD2 (7 bases). Germline V CDR1 and CDR2: SGDLS, YYNGEE. The CDR3 is made up of 14 amino acids. The germline V and J ends were trimmed by 0 bases and 2 bases, with 9 bases remaining between them. The CDR3 bases are TGTGCCAGCAGCGTAGGGGGGGGGCCCTACGAGCAGTACTTC. Protein: CASSVGGGPYEQYF.

The chain combines TRBV7-8 with TRBJ2-5; possible D gene TRBD1, 6 bases. Trimming removed 6 bases at V and 7 bases at J, with 18 bases between. The CDR3 consists of 14 residues. Germline V gene sequence: CDR1 SGHVS, CDR2 FQNEAQ. DNA of the CDR3: TGTGCCAGCAGTGTTCAGGGGCTTCGGGGGACCCAGTACTTC. Its protein product is CASSVQGLRGTQYF.

This clonotype has ten or more counts. The chain recombines TRBV13 with TRBJ1-5; 9 nucleotides match TRBD1. CDR3 length: 15 residues. Trimming took 0 bases from V and 7 from J; bases not matched to a gene: 4. In germline, CDR1 is PRHDT, CDR2 FYEKMQ (reference sequence). The CDR3 DNA reads as TGTGCCAGCAGCTTAGGGGGACAGGGCCAACAGCCCCAGCATTTT. It translates to CASSLGGQGQQPQHF.

This chain uses TRBV6-5 with TRBJ1-3; 9 bases fit TRBD1. Germline assignment: CDR1 MNHEY and CDR2 SVGAGI. V lost 7 bases and J lost 4; bases outside the gene matches: 5. The CDR3 has 14 amino acids. The CDR3: CASTPGQGGNTIYF. Here the CDR3 DNA reads TGTGCCAGCACCCCGGGACAGGGAGGAAACACCATATATTTT.

This chain joins TRBV12-3 or TRBV12-4 and TRBJ2-1; D possibly matches TRBD1 or TRBD2 (7 bases each). The length of the CDR3 is 18 residues. V dropped 7 bases and J dropped 3 bases, with 25 bases sitting between them. CDR3 sequence (DNA): TGTGCCAGCATGGGGGAGGGAATGGGACAGTTCTTCTACAATGAGCAGTTCTTC. This translates into CASMGEGMGQFFYNEQFF.

Here the CDR3 DNA reads TGTGCCAGCAGCTCCGTACCACAGGGGGCTAACTATGGCTACACCTTC. Residues: CASSSVPQGANYGYTF. The V gene is TRBV11-2, the J gene TRBJ1-2, with 8 bases aligning to TRBD1. J gave up 0 bases and V 4 bases, and 7 bases lay outside the gene matches. This CDR3 region has 16 residues. Germline assignment: CDR1 SGHAT and CDR2 FQNNGV.

This clonotype came up many times. The chain joins TRBV20-1 to TRBJ2-1, with a tentative D call TRBD2 (6 bases). V lost 0 bases and J 4 bases, leaving 13 bases between the germline ends. Germline assignment: CDR1 DFQATT and CDR2 SNEGSKA (reference sequence). CDR3 length equals 15 residues. CDR3 in DNA: TGCAGTGCTAGAGACCGGATAGCGGAGTACAATGAGCAGTTCTTC. It translates to CSARDRIAEYNEQFF.

This clonotype was seen ten or more times. The rearrangement uses TRBV7-2 and TRBJ1-3; D is undetermined. Germline V gene sequence: CDR1 SGHTA, CDR2 FQGNSA. This CDR3 contains 11 residues. Trimming pared 6 bases from V and 4 bases from J, leaving 4 bases between. This chain's CDR3 is CASSEGNTIYF. For the CDR3, the DNA is TGTGCCAGCAGTGAAGGAAACACCATATATTTT.

This clonotype turned up a few times. The chain joins TRBV9 to TRBJ2-1, with a weak D call TRBD1 (6 bases). Germline CDR1 SGDLS, CDR2 YYNGEE. The CDR3 has 16 amino acids. The germline V and J ends were trimmed by 4 bases and 4 bases, with 18 bases remaining between them. The CDR3 DNA follows: TGTGCCAGCAGCCTCATTGGACAGTCCACTTACAATGAGCAGTTCTTC. It specifies CASSLIGQSTYNEQFF.

V is TRBV9 and J is TRBJ2-3, with D maybe TRBD2 (7 bases). The CDR3 is made up of 16 amino acids. The V end lost 3 bases, the J end lost 3 bases, and 17 bases lay between the germline ends. Per germline, CDR1 SGDLS and CDR2 YYNGEE. CDR3 residues: CASSERGGHVTDTQYF. The CDR3 DNA reads TGTGCCAGCAGCGAAAGGGGGGGTCACGTGACAGATACGCAGTATTTT.